The 20 T cell receptor beta chains below all came from one sample that was sequenced in a study of beta chain features in type 1 diabetes. What was sequenced were expressed TCRB transcripts, since all of the isolated RNA had been reverse transcribed. TCRdb keeps only in-frame clones here, not all; method: immunoSEQ multiplex PCR. Of about 210,000 clones listed, about a tenth are singletons. Sequenced material: central memory CD4+ T cells from blood. The receptors come from a man aged 18-30 years in good health.

This clone has at least ten counts. J is TRBJ2-5 and V is TRBV29-1; no definite D call. Germline loops: CDR1 SQVTM, CDR2 ANQGSEA. Trimming removed 7 bases at V and 5 bases at J, with 11 bases between. The CDR3 extends over 11 amino acids. The CDR3 DNA is TGCAGCGCAAGGAATCTGGAGACCCAGTACTTC. Amino acids: CSARNLETQYF.

This clone was counted only a few times. The chain carries TRBV10-3 and TRBJ2-5; D tentatively fits TRBD1 or TRBD2 (5 bases each). V lost 2 bases to trimming and J lost 5 bases, with 9 bases between them. The CDR3 extends over 13 amino acids. Germline lookup yields CDR1 ENHRY and CDR2 SYGVKD. CDR3 loop: CAISEGRDETQYF. The CDR3 coding sequence is TGTGCCATCAGTGAGGGCAGGGACGAGACCCAGTACTTC.

The chain carries TRBV7-8 and TRBJ2-3, with a possible D match to TRBD1 (5 bases). Trimming shortened V by 7 bases and J by 6 bases, and 11 bases separated the two germline ends. CDR1 and CDR2 from the germline V gene are SGHVS and FQNEAQ. The CDR3 runs to 12 residues. CDR3 sequence reads: CASTLGQDTQYF. As DNA, the CDR3 is TGTGCCAGCACCCTGGGGCAGGATACGCAGTATTTT.

V gene TRBV7-6 combines with J gene TRBJ2-3, with 11 positions matching TRBD1. V lost 7 bases, J lost 3 bases, and 3 bases stayed unmatched. This CDR3 has 14 residues. Germline V gene data show CDR1 as SGHVS and CDR2 as FNYEAQ. This CDR3 reads CASTRDRGTDTQYF. Written as DNA, the CDR3 is TGTGCCAGCACCCGGGACAGGGGGACAGATACGCAGTATTTT. Together with reference TRBV7-6 and TRBJ2-3, the CDR3 gives the full variable domain: GAGVSQSPRYKVTKRGQDVALRCDPISGHVSLYWYRQALGQGPEFLTYFNYEAQQDKSGLPNDRFSAERPEGSISTLTIQRTEQRDSAMYRCASTRDRGTDTQYFGPGTRLTVL.

This rearrangement joins TRBV7-9 to TRBJ2-7, with a weak D call TRBD2 (7 bases). CDR3 length equals 16 residues. Per germline, CDR1 SEHNR and CDR2 FQNEAQ (reference sequence). Trimming removed 5 bases at V and 0 bases at J, with 17 bases between. CDR3 DNA sequence: TGTGCCAGCAGCCGGAGGGGGGGCCTAAGCTCCTACGAGCAGTACTTC. Its translation: CASSRRGGLSSYEQYF.

This clone was seen a few times. The chain carries TRBV7-9 and TRBJ1-5; D is unresolved. Germline lookup yields CDR1 SEHNR and CDR2 FQNEAQ (reference sequence). Trimming pared 5 bases from V and 0 bases from J, leaving 20 bases between. CDR3 length: 18 amino acids. The CDR3 loop reads CASSPGWRGLDSNQPQHF. CDR3 DNA: TGTGCCAGCAGCCCCGGTTGGCGGGGTCTAGATAGCAATCAGCCCCAGCATTTT.

This clone was found a few times. The CDR3: CSVVWMRGPQETQYF. The CDR3 DNA reads as TGCAGCGTTGTTTGGATGCGGGGTCCCCAAGAGACCCAGTACTTC. J is TRBJ2-5 and V is TRBV29-1; D is perhaps TRBD2 (6 bases). V was trimmed by 4 bases and J by 1 base, leaving 16 bases between them. The germline V gene has CDR1 SQVTM and CDR2 ANQGSEA. The CDR3 is made up of 15 amino acids.

This clone was picked up a small number of times. The chain employs TRBV30 and TRBJ1-2, with D uncertain. Between the trimmed V and J ends, which lost 0 bases and 3 bases, there was a span of 14 bases. Germline V gene lookup returns CDR1 GTSNPN and CDR2 SVGIG (reference sequence). The CDR3 runs to 15 residues. In DNA, the CDR3 is TGTGCCTGGAGTGTACGTTTGGTCGGATACTATGGCTACACCTTC. It codes for CAWSVRLVGYYGYTF.

This clone has a handful of counts. The chain combines TRBV29-1 with TRBJ1-1, with TRBD1 matching over 7 bases. The CDR3 is 13 residues long. Germline loops: CDR1 SQVTM, CDR2 ANQGSEA. The junction had 5 bases not matched to a gene; V was cut back by 6 bases and J by 1 base. CDR3 residues: CSVDDRANTEAFF. CDR3 bases: TGCAGCGTCGATGACAGGGCGAACACTGAAGCTTTCTTT.

The V gene is TRBV7-2, the J gene TRBJ2-2, with 12 bases identical to TRBD2. Germline values: CDR1 SGHTA, CDR2 FQGNSA. Germline trimming cut 5 bases from V and 2 bases from J; bases unmatched to any gene: 6. The CDR3 loop spans 17 amino acids. CDR3 nucleotide sequence: TGTGCCAGCAGCCCCGGGACTAGCGGGTTTAACACCGGGGAGCTGTTTTTT. Translation: CASSPGTSGFNTGELFF.

This clone was detected only a few times. This sequence joins TRBV5-4 and TRBJ2-3; D not resolved. Germline values: CDR1 SGHNT, CDR2 YYREEE (reference sequence). The CDR3 has 13 amino acids. Deletions cut 6 bases from V and 5 bases from J, with 13 bases between. The CDR3 DNA sequence: TGTGCCAGCACCACACCCTCGGGAGATACGCAGTATTTT. This gives the protein CASTTPSGDTQYF.

The chain uses TRBV4-3 and TRBJ2-3; unclear D gene. V lost 1 base and J lost 5, with 10 bases in between. Per the germline V gene, CDR1 is LGHNA and CDR2 is YSLEER. The CDR3 runs 14 residues. CDR3 protein: CASSQVARIDTQYF. The CDR3 nucleotides read TGCGCCAGCAGCCAAGTAGCCCGTATAGATACGCAGTATTTT.

This clone has more than one count but fewer than ten. This rearrangement joins TRBV9 to TRBJ2-7; D may match TRBD1 or TRBD2 (5 bases each). CDR3 length: 14 residues. Germline V gives CDR1 SGDLS, CDR2 YYNGEE. V was trimmed by 0 bases and J by 7 bases, leaving 14 bases between them. The CDR3 bases are TGTGCCAGCAGCGTAGAAAGGTCTTGGGGGGAGCAGTACTTC. Translating gives CASSVERSWGEQYF.

This sequence joins TRBV5-4 and TRBJ1-1, with 8 positions matching TRBD1. With 0 bases clipped from V and 7 bases from J, the junction kept 11 bases outside the gene matches. Per the germline V gene, CDR1 is SGHNT and CDR2 is YYREEE (reference sequence). The CDR3 extends over 16 amino acids. The CDR3 region has the DNA TGTGCCAGCAGCTTGGTTCCCCGACAGGGGCTAGATGAAGCTTTCTTT. Translation: CASSLVPRQGLDEAFF.

This clone was recorded a few times. The chain employs TRBV7-2 and TRBJ2-7, with 14 nucleotides matching TRBD2. The CDR3 totals 15 residues. Trimming at V came to 5 bases and at J to 0 bases, leaving 0 bases not matched to a gene. Germline assignment: CDR1 SGHTA and CDR2 FQGNSA. CDR3 in amino acids: CASSGTSGSSYEQYF. The CDR3 coding sequence is TGTGCCAGCAGCGGGACTAGCGGGAGCTCCTACGAGCAGTACTTC.

The chain uses TRBV7-3 and TRBJ2-4; D is perhaps TRBD1 or TRBD2 (5 bases each). V was trimmed by 2 bases and J by 4 bases, leaving 15 bases between them. CDR3 length equals 16 residues. Per germline, CDR1 SGHTA and CDR2 FQGTGA. CDR3 protein: CASSLGAGTAKNIQYF. CDR3 DNA sequence: TGTGCCAGCAGCTTAGGGGCCGGGACGGCTAAAAACATTCAGTACTTC.

The V and J genes are TRBV4-2 and TRBJ2-7; D is perhaps TRBD2 (5 bases). The CDR3 has 14 amino acids. Germline V gene sequence: CDR1 LGHNA, CDR2 YNFKEQ. V was cut by 4 bases and J by 2 bases, with 12 bases left in between. The CDR3 loop is CASSPQRATYEQYF. The CDR3 DNA reads as TGTGCCAGCAGCCCTCAGAGGGCCACCTACGAGCAGTACTTC.

This clone was observed a few times. V gene TRBV7-9 combines with J gene TRBJ2-1; 7 bases map to TRBD2. Germline values: CDR1 SEHNR, CDR2 FQNEAQ (reference sequence). V shed 4 bases, J shed 0 bases, and the junction held 9 bases outside the gene matches. This CDR3 has 17 residues. This CDR3 reads CASSSRVGGSSYNEQFF. The CDR3 nucleotides are TGTGCCAGCAGCTCGAGGGTGGGCGGGAGCTCCTACAATGAGCAGTTCTTC.

This clone was seen a handful of times. The gene calls are TRBV19 and TRBJ1-1; 7 bases match TRBD1. This CDR3 region has 14 residues. The V gene end was trimmed by 8 bases and the J gene end by 0 bases; junction bases not matched to a gene: 6. Germline assignment: CDR1 LNHDA and CDR2 SQIVND (reference sequence). The CDR3 sequence is CASWDRHLNTEAFF. CDR3 DNA: TGTGCCAGTTGGGACAGACACCTGAACACTGAAGCTTTCTTT.

This clone was seen only a few times. The chain carries TRBV14 and TRBJ2-3; possibly TRBD2 for D (6 bases). V lost 1 base and J lost 2, with 7 bases in between. CDR3 length: 14 amino acids. The germline V gene encodes CDR1 SGHDN and CDR2 FVKESK. CDR3 protein: CASSQGDFTDTQYF. The DNA for the CDR3 is TGTGCCAGCAGCCAAGGGGACTTCACAGATACGCAGTATTTT.